The rows below give T cell receptor beta chains drawn from one sample of a study of blood T cell repertoires in COVID-19. Profiled with immunoSEQ multiplex PCR; TCRdb holds only in-frame clones, not every one. Seen here are 150,000 to 200,000 clones, about three quarters observed once, and the top ten hold approximately 12%. The sample taken for sequencing was peripheral blood. The receptor set was obtained from a woman older than 75 with COVID-19, enrolled during active disease. Each CDR3 is given with its conserved first and last residue. Fields, in order: D gene, V gene, clone size, J gene, CDR3 protein, CDR3 DNA. D genes are given only for firm matches. Only part of the rows carry a size: once, few, many, or a class if the clone is expanded.

D gene: NA
V gene: TRBV6-5
clone size: few
J gene: TRBJ2-3
CDR3 protein: CASSRADTQYF
CDR3 DNA: TGTGCCAGCAGCCGTGCAGATACGCAGTATTTT

D gene: NA
V gene: TRBV4-2
clone size: NA
J gene: TRBJ1-1
CDR3 protein: CASSQDRRQPNTEAFF
CDR3 DNA: TGTGCCAGCAGCCAAGATCGGAGGCAACCGAACACTGAAGCTTTCTTT

D gene: NA
V gene: TRBV5-1
clone size: NA
J gene: TRBJ2-1
CDR3 protein: CASSLGGGPYNEQFF
CDR3 DNA: TGCGCCAGCAGCTTGGGCGGGGGCCCCTACAATGAGCAGTTCTTC

D gene: TRBD1
V gene: TRBV11-2
clone size: NA
J gene: TRBJ2-7
CDR3 protein: CASSLTGGPFYEQYF
CDR3 DNA: TGTGCCAGCAGCTTAACAGGGGGCCCCTTCTACGAGCAGTACTTC

D gene: NA
V gene: TRBV19
clone size: NA
J gene: TRBJ2-2
CDR3 protein: CASPSRAGELFF
CDR3 DNA: TGTGCCAGTCCCTCCCGGGCCGGGGAGCTGTTTTTT

D gene: NA
V gene: TRBV10-3
clone size: NA
J gene: TRBJ2-3
CDR3 protein: CAISEYSTDTQYF
CDR3 DNA: TGTGCCATCAGTGAGTACTCCACAGATACGCAGTATTTT

D gene: TRBD1
V gene: TRBV28
clone size: few
J gene: TRBJ1-2
CDR3 protein: CASSLNEGAVYGYTF
CDR3 DNA: TGTGCCAGCAGTTTAAACGAGGGGGCGGTCTATGGCTACACCTTC

D gene: NA
V gene: TRBV7-2
clone size: NA
J gene: TRBJ1-1
CDR3 protein: CASSFSRGATEAFF
CDR3 DNA: TGTGCCAGCAGCTTCTCCAGGGGTGCCACTGAAGCTTTCTTT

D gene: TRBD1
V gene: TRBV19
clone size: NA
J gene: TRBJ1-5
CDR3 protein: CASTSDRTGFNQPQHF
CDR3 DNA: TGTGCCAGTACCTCGGACAGGACAGGTTTTAATCAGCCCCAGCATTTT

D gene: TRBD1
V gene: TRBV28
clone size: NA
J gene: TRBJ1-2
CDR3 protein: CASSPLRDRDIYGYTF
CDR3 DNA: TGTGCCAGCAGTCCCCTACGGGACAGGGATATCTATGGCTACACCTTC

D gene: TRBD1
V gene: TRBV28
clone size: NA
J gene: TRBJ2-3
CDR3 protein: CASRQGARDTQYF
CDR3 DNA: TGTGCCAGTCGACAGGGGGCACGAGATACGCAGTATTTT

D gene: NA
V gene: TRBV11-3
clone size: NA
J gene: TRBJ2-3
CDR3 protein: CATSPGGPTDTQYF
CDR3 DNA: TGTGCCACCAGCCCCGGGGGACCCACAGATACGCAGTATTTT

D gene: NA
V gene: TRBV7-8
clone size: NA
J gene: TRBJ2-2
CDR3 protein: CASSLEVVTGELFF
CDR3 DNA: TGTGCCAGCAGCCTCGAGGTGGTGACCGGGGAGCTGTTTTTT

D gene: TRBD1
V gene: TRBV19
clone size: NA
J gene: TRBJ2-7
CDR3 protein: CATKNRDRAYEQYF
CDR3 DNA: TGTGCCACCAAAAACCGGGACAGAGCCTACGAGCAGTACTTC

D gene: TRBD1
V gene: TRBV11-2
clone size: NA
J gene: TRBJ2-1
CDR3 protein: CASSFGGQRYNEQFF
CDR3 DNA: TGTGCCAGCAGCTTTGGGGGACAGCGATACAATGAGCAGTTCTTC

D gene: TRBD1
V gene: TRBV9
clone size: NA
J gene: TRBJ1-1
CDR3 protein: CASSVSDFVGQGMNTEAFF
CDR3 DNA: TGTGCCAGCAGCGTATCAGATTTTGTTGGACAGGGGATGAACACTGAAGCTTTCTTT

D gene: TRBD1
V gene: TRBV5-6
clone size: once
J gene: TRBJ1-4
CDR3 protein: CASSYTTGVNEKLFF
CDR3 DNA: TGTGCCAGCAGCTATACGACAGGGGTTAATGAAAAACTGTTTTTT

D gene: NA
V gene: TRBV29-1
clone size: NA
J gene: TRBJ1-1
CDR3 protein: CSVEAGPEAFF
CDR3 DNA: TGCAGCGTTGAAGCAGGCCCTGAAGCTTTCTTT

D gene: TRBD1
V gene: TRBV7-2
clone size: once
J gene: TRBJ2-3
CDR3 protein: CASSSTRGFTDTQYF
CDR3 DNA: TGTGCCAGCAGCAGTACCAGGGGGTTCACAGATACGCAGTATTTT

D gene: NA
V gene: TRBV4-1
clone size: NA
J gene: TRBJ2-1
CDR3 protein: CASSQDSDEGPTGNEQFF
CDR3 DNA: TGCGCCAGCAGCCAAGATAGTGATGAGGGCCCCACGGGCAATGAGCAGTTCTTC

D gene: TRBD1
V gene: TRBV28
clone size: NA
J gene: TRBJ2-7
CDR3 protein: CASSPPRGMDEQYF
CDR3 DNA: TGTGCCAGCAGTCCCCCCAGGGGGATGGACGAGCAGTACTTC

D gene: NA
V gene: TRBV7-2
clone size: NA
J gene: TRBJ2-5
CDR3 protein: CASSPLAETQYF
CDR3 DNA: TGTGCCAGCAGCCCACTCGCTGAGACCCAGTACTTC

D gene: TRBD1
V gene: TRBV29-1
clone size: NA
J gene: TRBJ2-1
CDR3 protein: CSVEGGQGRYNEQFF
CDR3 DNA: TGCAGCGTTGAAGGGGGACAGGGACGCTACAATGAGCAGTTCTTC

D gene: NA
V gene: TRBV7-2
clone size: few
J gene: TRBJ2-5
CDR3 protein: CASSLEGGQETQYF
CDR3 DNA: TGTGCCAGCAGCTTAGAAGGCGGCCAAGAGACCCAGTACTTC

D gene: TRBD2
V gene: TRBV10-3
clone size: NA
J gene: TRBJ2-1
CDR3 protein: CATRDYYNEQFF
CDR3 DNA: TGTGCCACAAGGGACTACTACAATGAGCAGTTCTTC

D gene: NA
V gene: TRBV28
clone size: NA
J gene: TRBJ2-7
CDR3 protein: CASSLGYGGPNSYEQYF
CDR3 DNA: TGTGCCAGCAGTTTAGGATACGGGGGGCCCAACTCCTACGAGCAGTACTTC

D gene: NA
V gene: TRBV5-4
clone size: NA
J gene: TRBJ2-5
CDR3 protein: CASSLGLAASETQYF
CDR3 DNA: TGTGCCAGCAGCTTGGGGCTAGCTGCCTCGGAGACCCAGTACTTC

D gene: NA
V gene: TRBV11-3
clone size: once
J gene: TRBJ2-2
CDR3 protein: CASSLDGATGELFF
CDR3 DNA: TGTGCCAGCAGCTTAGATGGGGCCACCGGGGAGCTGTTTTTT

D gene: NA
V gene: TRBV7-2
clone size: few
J gene: TRBJ2-7
CDR3 protein: CASSLWGGFYEQYF
CDR3 DNA: TGTGCCAGCAGCTTATGGGGCGGATTTTACGAGCAGTACTTC

D gene: NA
V gene: TRBV10-3
clone size: NA
J gene: TRBJ1-3
CDR3 protein: CAISTTTGNTIYF
CDR3 DNA: TGTGCCATCAGTACGACAACTGGAAACACCATATATTTT

D gene: TRBD2
V gene: TRBV7-9
clone size: NA
J gene: TRBJ2-1
CDR3 protein: CASSFSGRYNEQFF
CDR3 DNA: TGTGCCAGCAGCTTTAGCGGGAGATACAATGAGCAGTTCTTC

D gene: TRBD2
V gene: TRBV20-1
clone size: NA
J gene: TRBJ2-7
CDR3 protein: CSASKLMSGRLSYEQYF
CDR3 DNA: TGCAGTGCTAGTAAACTCATGAGCGGGAGGCTCTCCTACGAGCAGTACTTC

D gene: TRBD1
V gene: TRBV7-9
clone size: few
J gene: TRBJ1-2
CDR3 protein: CASSLDNRGRGYTF
CDR3 DNA: TGTGCCAGCAGCTTAGATAACAGGGGACGCGGCTACACCTTC

D gene: NA
V gene: TRBV10-2
clone size: NA
J gene: TRBJ2-7
CDR3 protein: CASSPSYEQYF
CDR3 DNA: TGCGCCAGCAGTCCATCCTACGAGCAGTACTTC

D gene: TRBD1
V gene: TRBV9
clone size: once
J gene: TRBJ1-5
CDR3 protein: CASSVEGQGQPQHF
CDR3 DNA: TGTGCCAGCAGCGTAGAGGGACAGGGCCAGCCCCAGCATTTT

D gene: TRBD2
V gene: TRBV11-2
clone size: NA
J gene: TRBJ2-1
CDR3 protein: CASSFVAGSTNEQFF
CDR3 DNA: TGTGCCAGCAGTTTCGTAGCGGGAAGCACTAATGAGCAGTTCTTC

D gene: TRBD2
V gene: TRBV4-1
clone size: NA
J gene: TRBJ2-2
CDR3 protein: CASSRGLAVNTGELFF
CDR3 DNA: TGCGCCAGCAGCCGAGGACTAGCGGTCAACACCGGGGAGCTGTTTTTT

D gene: NA
V gene: TRBV12-3/TRBV12-4
clone size: many
J gene: TRBJ1-5
CDR3 protein: CASSPQGTQPQHF
CDR3 DNA: TGTGCCAGCAGTCCCCAGGGGACTCAGCCCCAGCATTTT

D gene: NA
V gene: TRBV2
clone size: few
J gene: TRBJ1-5
CDR3 protein: CASRIGRGPQHF
CDR3 DNA: TGTGCCAGCAGGATCGGGAGGGGGCCCCAGCATTTT

D gene: NA
V gene: TRBV6-2/TRBV6-3
clone size: NA
J gene: TRBJ1-5
CDR3 protein: CASSYEGRGNQPQHF
CDR3 DNA: TGTGCCAGCAGTTACGAAGGGAGAGGCAATCAGCCCCAGCATTTT

D gene: NA
V gene: TRBV5-1
clone size: NA
J gene: TRBJ1-3
CDR3 protein: CASSTDGNSGNTIYF
CDR3 DNA: TGCGCCAGTTCGACGGACGGGAACTCTGGAAACACCATATATTTT

D gene: TRBD2
V gene: TRBV7-2
clone size: NA
J gene: TRBJ2-2
CDR3 protein: CASSPRIAGIGAGELFF
CDR3 DNA: TGTGCCAGCAGCCCCCGAATAGCGGGAATAGGGGCCGGGGAGCTGTTTTTT

D gene: TRBD2
V gene: TRBV20-1
clone size: NA
J gene: TRBJ2-7
CDR3 protein: CSANSGGVEYF
CDR3 DNA: TGCAGTGCCAACTCCGGGGGGGTGGAGTACTTC

D gene: TRBD2
V gene: TRBV7-2
clone size: NA
J gene: TRBJ2-1
CDR3 protein: CASSPTGTSIYNEQFF
CDR3 DNA: TGTGCCAGCAGCCCTACCGGGACTAGCATATACAATGAGCAGTTCTTC

D gene: NA
V gene: TRBV27
clone size: NA
J gene: TRBJ1-2
CDR3 protein: CASRQGINYGYTF
CDR3 DNA: TGTGCCAGCAGGCAGGGGATTAACTATGGCTACACCTTC

D gene: TRBD2
V gene: TRBV11-2
clone size: NA
J gene: TRBJ2-2
CDR3 protein: CASSRLAGANTGELFF
CDR3 DNA: TGTGCCAGCAGCCGACTAGCGGGAGCGAACACCGGGGAGCTGTTTTTT

D gene: TRBD1
V gene: TRBV4-3
clone size: once
J gene: TRBJ1-6
CDR3 protein: CASSQVHQGVAPLHF
CDR3 DNA: TGCGCCAGCAGCCAAGTTCACCAGGGGGTAGCACCCCTCCACTTT

D gene: NA
V gene: TRBV19
clone size: NA
J gene: TRBJ2-2
CDR3 protein: CASSPGPTGELFF
CDR3 DNA: TGTGCCAGTAGTCCAGGGCCCACCGGGGAGCTGTTTTTT

D gene: TRBD2
V gene: TRBV27
clone size: NA
J gene: TRBJ2-7
CDR3 protein: CASRLSGGVREQYF
CDR3 DNA: TGTGCCAGCAGACTTAGCGGGGGGGTAAGGGAGCAGTACTTC

D gene: TRBD1
V gene: TRBV5-1
clone size: once
J gene: TRBJ1-4
CDR3 protein: CASSFAFAGQGWNEKLFF
CDR3 DNA: TGCGCCAGCAGCTTTGCTTTCGCTGGACAGGGGTGGAATGAAAAACTGTTTTTT

D gene: NA
V gene: TRBV9
clone size: NA
J gene: TRBJ2-5
CDR3 protein: CASSVLGGRIETQYF
CDR3 DNA: TGTGCCAGCAGCGTACTGGGGGGGCGAATAGAGACCCAGTACTTC